This T cell receptor (beta chain) was profiled in a study of post-analysis software for immune sequencing data. Unique molecular identifiers were present in the TCR beta cDNA libraries. TCRdb recomputed calls from the PCR reads with MiXCR, one row per CDR3 protein. This sample has 400,000 to 500,000 distinct CDR3 sequences, with roughly 40% found just once. General observations from the study: Samples from a shared batch, those prepared together, strongly co-clustered by F measure. Multiple sclerosis patients had significantly lower normalized Chao1 diversity than controls. TRBV segments more frequent in patients than in controls numbered about five and included TRBV5-6, TRBV5-1 and TRBV20-1.

V dropped 2 bases and J dropped 10; count of bases not matched to a gene: 11. The CDR3 runs 14 residues. The germline CDR1 and CDR2 sequences are SGHKS and YYEKEE (reference sequence). This clonotype has just a few counts. Antigen: not known. J is TRBJ1-1 and V is TRBV5-5; 7 bases agree with TRBD1. Sequences were obtained from blood. This receptor was taken from a girl aged 2-10 years with multiple sclerosis. As DNA, the CDR3 is TGTGCCAGCAGCTTTCGGGACAGCGTGGTAGGAGCTTTCTTT. As protein: CASSFRDSVVGAFF.